This T cell receptor (beta chain) was sequenced during a study of blood T cell repertoires in COVID-19. The overall study: Samples came from the United States, Italy and Spain, spanning acute and convalescent COVID-19. T cells, B-cell-depleted T cells, or PBMCs provided the cDNA or gDNA that served as material.

Per the original methods: By means of reference gene primer amplification, nucleated cell counts were estimated. The method was immunoSEQ multiplex PCR; TCRdb's version includes in-frame clones alone and lacks a portion of them. V and J calls and clone size are given by that table; D and trimming were obtained from the DNA. The sample shows 150,000 to 180,000 clones, around 87% of them seen only once. The CDR3 is 16 amino acids. Germline CDR1 is SGHTA and CDR2 is FQGNSA. V lost 7 bases to trimming and J lost 3 bases; unmatched junction nucleotides: 6. Sequencing input: peripheral blood. This rearrangement joins TRBV7-2 to TRBJ2-2, with 12 bases that match TRBD2. The receptor's source is a middle-aged woman with acute or convalescent COVID-19. The CDR3 sequence is CASILAGGTHTGELFF. The CDR3 coding sequence is TGTGCCAGCATCCTAGCGGGAGGGACCCACACCGGGGAGCTGTTTTTT.